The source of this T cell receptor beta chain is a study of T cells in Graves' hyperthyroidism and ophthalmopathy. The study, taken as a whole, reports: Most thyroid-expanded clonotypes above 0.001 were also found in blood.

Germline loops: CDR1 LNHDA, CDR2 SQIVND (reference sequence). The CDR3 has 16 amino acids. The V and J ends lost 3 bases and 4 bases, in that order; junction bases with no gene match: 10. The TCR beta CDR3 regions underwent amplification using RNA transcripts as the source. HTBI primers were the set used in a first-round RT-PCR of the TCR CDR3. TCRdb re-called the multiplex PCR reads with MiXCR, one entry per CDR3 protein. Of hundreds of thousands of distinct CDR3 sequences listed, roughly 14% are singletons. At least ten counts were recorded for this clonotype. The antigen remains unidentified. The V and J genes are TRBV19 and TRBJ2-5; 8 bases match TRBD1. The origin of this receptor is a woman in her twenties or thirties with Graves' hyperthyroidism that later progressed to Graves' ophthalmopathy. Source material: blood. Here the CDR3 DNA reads TGTGCCAGTAGTATCGGTCAGGGGGCATTAGGAGAGACCCAGTACTTC. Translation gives CASSIGQGALGETQYF.